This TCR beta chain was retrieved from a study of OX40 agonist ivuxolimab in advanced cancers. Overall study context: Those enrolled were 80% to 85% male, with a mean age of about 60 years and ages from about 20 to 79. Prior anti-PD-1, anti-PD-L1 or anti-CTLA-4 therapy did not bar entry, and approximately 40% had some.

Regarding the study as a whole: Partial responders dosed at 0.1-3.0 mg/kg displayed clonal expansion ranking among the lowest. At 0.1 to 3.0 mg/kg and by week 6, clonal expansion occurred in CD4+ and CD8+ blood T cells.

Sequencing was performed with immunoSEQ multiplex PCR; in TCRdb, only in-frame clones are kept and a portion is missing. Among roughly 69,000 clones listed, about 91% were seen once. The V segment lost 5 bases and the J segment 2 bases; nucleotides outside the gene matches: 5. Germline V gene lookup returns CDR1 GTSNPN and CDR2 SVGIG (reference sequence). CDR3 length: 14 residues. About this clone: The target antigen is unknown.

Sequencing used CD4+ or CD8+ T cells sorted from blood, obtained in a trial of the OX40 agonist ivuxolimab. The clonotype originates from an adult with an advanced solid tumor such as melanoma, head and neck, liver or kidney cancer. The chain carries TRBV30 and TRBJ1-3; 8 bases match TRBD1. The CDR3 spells CAWAGQGTGNTIYF. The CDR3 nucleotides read TGTGCCTGGGCCGGACAGGGAACTGGAAACACCATATATTTT.